One and the same sample provided the 13 T cell receptor beta chains below, sequenced in a study of technical replicates of blood from a few donors. The table came from immunoSEQ multiplex PCR; TCRdb's copy has only in-frame clones and leaves some out. The top ten hold 0.2% to 0.25% of the sample, which has 95,000 to 100,000 clones, under 97% seen once. The source material was T cells isolated from PBMCs. All receptors derive from a human donor in good health.

V usage is TRBV6-4 and J usage is TRBJ1-6, with 8 bases matching TRBD1. Germline V gene data show CDR1 as MRHNA and CDR2 as SNTAGT. J gave up 2 bases and V 8 bases, and 5 bases lay outside the gene matches. This CDR3 is built from 15 residues. CDR3 sequence: CASLDRVTYNSPLHF. The CDR3 DNA sequence: TGTGCCAGCTTGGACAGGGTGACCTATAATTCACCCCTCCACTTT.

The chain employs TRBV7-8 and TRBJ1-5, with a weak D call TRBD1 (5 bases). Germline loops: CDR1 SGHVS, CDR2 FQNEAQ. This CDR3 is built from 20 residues. The V end was cut by 5 bases, the J end by 2 bases, with 28 bases between. Here the CDR3 reads CASSPRGRKSGDSGNQPQHF. As DNA, the CDR3 is TGTGCCAGCAGCCCGAGAGGCCGCAAATCGGGGGATAGCGGCAATCAGCCCCAGCATTTT.

The chain links TRBV7-9 to TRBJ1-5; 9 bases are shared with TRBD1. From germline, CDR1 is SEHNR and CDR2 FQNEAQ (reference sequence). The CDR3 loop spans 15 amino acids. J was trimmed by 7 bases and V by 1 base; bases with no gene match: 5. CDR3 nucleotides: TGTGCCAGCAGCTTAGTACAGGGGGCGGAACAGCCCCAGCATTTT. Its protein product is CASSLVQGAEQPQHF.

The chain links TRBV19 to TRBJ1-5, with TRBD1 as a possible D gene (6 bases). The CDR3 runs to 13 residues. Germline assignment: CDR1 LNHDA and CDR2 SQIVND (reference sequence). V lost 6 bases and J lost 6, with 12 bases in between. The CDR3 DNA is TGTGCCAGTAGCTACTTGACAGGTCAGCCCCAGCATTTT. Translating gives CASSYLTGQPQHF.

This clone was observed a few times. The CDR3 is CASSYYLDTEAFF. CDR3 DNA sequence: TGTGCCAGCAGCTACTATTTGGACACTGAAGCTTTCTTT. The rearrangement links TRBV7-9 to TRBJ1-1; D gene uncertain. Germline V lookup: CDR1 SEHNR, CDR2 FQNEAQ (reference sequence). V lost 4 bases and J lost 3, with 9 bases in between. This CDR3 has 13 residues.

This clone has just one count. The CDR3 DNA reads as TGTGCCAGTAGTATCGCGGGAGGACAGGGGGCGTACGAGCAGTACTTC. Encoded protein: CASSIAGGQGAYEQYF. J is TRBJ2-7 and V is TRBV19, with TRBD1 matching over 11 bases. CDR3 length equals 16 residues. The V gene's germline CDR1 is LNHDA and CDR2 SQIVND (reference sequence). V gave up 3 bases and J gave up 4 bases; unmatched junction bases: 8.

The chain combines TRBV19 with TRBJ2-7; D might be TRBD2 (5 bases). This CDR3 comprises 15 residues. V gave up 3 bases and J gave up 5 bases, with 17 bases separating them. CDR1 is LNHDA, CDR2 SQIVND, per germline (reference sequence). The CDR3 bases are TGTGCCAGTAGTATCGGAGGAGCGGCTTGGGACGAGCAGTACTTC. It encodes CASSIGGAAWDEQYF.

The V and J genes are TRBV12-5 and TRBJ2-6; the D gene is possibly TRBD1 (7 bases). Germline CDR1 and CDR2: LGHNT and FRNRAP. The length of the CDR3 is 20 residues. Trimming stripped 1 base from V and 2 bases from J, with 21 bases between. This CDR3 is CASGLGRQGLVLAGANVLTF. The CDR3 region has the DNA TGTGCTAGTGGTTTGGGAAGACAGGGACTGGTTCTAGCTGGGGCCAACGTCCTGACTTTC.

This chain joins TRBV4-1 and TRBJ2-5; 12 bases fit TRBD2. The CDR3 spans 17 residues. Per the germline V gene, CDR1 is MGHRA and CDR2 is YSYEKL. V lost 3 bases, J lost 4 bases, and 9 bases stayed unmatched. The CDR3 protein is CASSQARLAGAGETQYF. Written as DNA, the CDR3 is TGCGCCAGCAGCCAGGCTAGACTAGCGGGGGCGGGAGAGACCCAGTACTTC.

This sequence joins TRBV29-1 and TRBJ2-5, with 8 bases aligning to TRBD1. Germline lookup yields CDR1 SQVTM and CDR2 ANQGSEA. This CDR3 spans 14 amino acids. V was pared by 4 bases and J by 1 base, with 5 bases of the junction left unmatched. This CDR3 reads CSVGTGIFQETQYF. The DNA of the CDR3 is TGCAGCGTTGGGACAGGGATTTTCCAAGAGACCCAGTACTTC.

J is TRBJ2-7 and V is TRBV6-5; TRBD2 agrees at 8 bases. CDR1 is MNHEY and CDR2 is SVGAGI in the germline V gene. V trimming: 0 bases; J trimming: 3 bases; junction bases outside the gene matches: 7. The length of the CDR3 is 16 residues. CDR3 nucleotides: TGTGCCAGCAGTTACTCAGCGGGGGAGGGTTTCTACGAGCAGTACTTC. This encodes CASSYSAGEGFYEQYF.

The V and J genes are TRBV10-1 and TRBJ1-1; D call uncertain. V dropped 1 base and J dropped 0 bases, with 12 bases sitting between them. CDR1 and CDR2 from the germline V gene are WNHNN and SYGVQD (reference sequence). There are 16 residues in the CDR3. The CDR3 DNA reads as TGCGCCAGCAGTGAGTATCCAGGTTTGATGAACACTGAAGCTTTCTTT. This translates into CASSEYPGLMNTEAFF.

CDR3 bases: TGTGCCAGCAGCCCGAGGACTAGCGGGAGCTACGAGCAGTACTTC. It specifies CASSPRTSGSYEQYF. The J gene is TRBJ2-7, the V gene TRBV11-3; 13 bases map to TRBD2. V shed 5 bases and J 3 bases; nucleotides not matched to a gene: 4. The germline CDR1 and CDR2 sequences are SGHNT and YENEEA. The CDR3 has 15 amino acids.